This T cell receptor (beta chain) comes out of a study of CD8+ T cells in alopecia areata. Turning to the study itself: A 6-month period off drug followed tofacitinib, which lasted 6 to 18 months.

CDR1 and CDR2 (germline): SGHDT, YYEEEE. The CDR3 runs 14 residues. V was trimmed by 3 bases and J by 7 bases, leaving 17 bases between them. Treatment: oral pan-JAK inhibitor, 5-10 mg twice daily. cDNA serving as the sequencing template came from extracted, reverse transcribed RNA. The repertoire was sequenced with immunoSEQ multiplex PCR; TCRdb's copy has only in-frame clones and lacks some. The table has around 190,000 clones, around 56% seen once. The source of this sequence is a human donor with alopecia areata. The starting material was CD4+ T cells sorted from blood, obtained at week 4, from a patient treated with tofacitinib. The J gene is TRBJ2-7, the V gene TRBV5-6; TRBD2 is a possible D gene (6 bases). CDR3 nucleotides: TGTGCCAGCAGCTCGAGGGACTTTCAACGTGAGCAGTACTTC. Its protein is CASSSRDFQREQYF. The full variable domain, with the rest looked up from reference TRBV5-6 and TRBJ2-7, is DAGVTQSPTHLIKTRGQQVTLRCSPKSGHDTVSWYQQALGQGPQFIFQYYEEEERQRGNFPDRFSGHQFPNYSSELNVNALLLGDSALYLCASSSRDFQREQYFGPGTRLTVT.